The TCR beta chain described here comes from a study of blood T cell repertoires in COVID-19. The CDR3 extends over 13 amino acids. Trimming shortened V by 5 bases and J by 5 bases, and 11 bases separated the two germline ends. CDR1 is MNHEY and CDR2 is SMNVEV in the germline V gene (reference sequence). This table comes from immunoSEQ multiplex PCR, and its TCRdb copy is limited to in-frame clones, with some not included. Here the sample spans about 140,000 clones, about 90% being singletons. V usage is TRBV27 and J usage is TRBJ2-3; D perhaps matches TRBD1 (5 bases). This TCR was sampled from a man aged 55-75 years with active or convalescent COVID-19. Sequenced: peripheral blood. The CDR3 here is CASSTNQGDTQYF. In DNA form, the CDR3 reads TGTGCCAGCAGTACCAACCAGGGAGATACGCAGTATTTT.